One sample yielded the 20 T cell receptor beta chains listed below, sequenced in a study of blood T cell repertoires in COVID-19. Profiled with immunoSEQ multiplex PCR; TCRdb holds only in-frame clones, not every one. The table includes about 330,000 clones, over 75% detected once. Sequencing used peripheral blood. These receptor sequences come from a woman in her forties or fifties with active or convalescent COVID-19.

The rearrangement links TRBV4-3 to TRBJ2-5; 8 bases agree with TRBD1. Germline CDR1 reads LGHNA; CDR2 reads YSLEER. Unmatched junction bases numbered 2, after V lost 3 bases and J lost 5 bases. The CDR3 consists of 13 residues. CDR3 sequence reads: CASSQRQGETQYF. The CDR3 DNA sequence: TGCGCCAGCAGCCAGCGACAGGGGGAGACCCAGTACTTC.

The CDR3 region has the DNA TGCGCCAGCAGCGGCACAAGAACAGATACGCAGTATTTT. Its protein is CASSGTRTDTQYF. The chain recombines TRBV4-3 with TRBJ2-3; D gene unclear. V gave up 5 bases and J gave up 3 bases, with 9 bases separating them. The CDR3 extends over 13 amino acids. Looked up from germline, CDR1 is LGHNA and CDR2 is YSLEER.

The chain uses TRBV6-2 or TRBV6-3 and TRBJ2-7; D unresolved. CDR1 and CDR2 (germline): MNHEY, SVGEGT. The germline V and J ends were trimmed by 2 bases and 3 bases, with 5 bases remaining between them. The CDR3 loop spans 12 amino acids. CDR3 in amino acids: CASSYQYYEQYF. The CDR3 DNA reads TGTGCCAGCAGTTACCAGTACTACGAGCAGTACTTC.

This chain's CDR3 is CASSPPGGRNQPQHF. The CDR3 DNA sequence: TGTGCCAGCAGCCCCCCAGGGGGCCGAAATCAGCCCCAGCATTTT. This chain links TRBV7-2 with TRBJ1-5; 8 positions match TRBD1. Germline CDR1 SGHTA, CDR2 FQGNSA. CDR3 length: 15 residues. The ends lost 5 bases at V and 4 bases at J; junction bases unmatched: 7.

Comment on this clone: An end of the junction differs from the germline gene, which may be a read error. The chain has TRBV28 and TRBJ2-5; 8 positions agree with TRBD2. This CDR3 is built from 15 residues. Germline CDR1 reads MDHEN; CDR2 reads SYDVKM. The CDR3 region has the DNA TGTGCCAGCAGTTTCCTAGCGGGCCTTCAAGTGACCCAGTACTTC. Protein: CASSFLAGLQVTQYF.

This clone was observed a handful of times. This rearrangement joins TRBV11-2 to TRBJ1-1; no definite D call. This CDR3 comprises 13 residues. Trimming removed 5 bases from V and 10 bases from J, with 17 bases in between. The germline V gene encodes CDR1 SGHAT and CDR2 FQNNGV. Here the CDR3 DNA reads TGTGCCAGCAGCAATCCTGCCCCGACTCCAGCTTTCTTT. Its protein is CASSNPAPTPAFF.

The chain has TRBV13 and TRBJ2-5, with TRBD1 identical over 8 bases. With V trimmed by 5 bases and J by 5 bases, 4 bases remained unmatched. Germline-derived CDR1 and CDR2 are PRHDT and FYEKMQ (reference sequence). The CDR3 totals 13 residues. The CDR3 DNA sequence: TGTGCCAGCAGCCCGGACAGGGACGAGACCCAGTACTTC. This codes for CASSPDRDETQYF.

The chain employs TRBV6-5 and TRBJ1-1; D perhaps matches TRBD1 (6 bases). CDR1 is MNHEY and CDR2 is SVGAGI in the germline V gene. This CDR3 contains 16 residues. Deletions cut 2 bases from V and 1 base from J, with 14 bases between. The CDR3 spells CASSYTSRDTNTEAFF. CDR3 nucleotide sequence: TGTGCCAGCAGTTACACGTCCCGGGACACGAACACTGAAGCTTTCTTT.

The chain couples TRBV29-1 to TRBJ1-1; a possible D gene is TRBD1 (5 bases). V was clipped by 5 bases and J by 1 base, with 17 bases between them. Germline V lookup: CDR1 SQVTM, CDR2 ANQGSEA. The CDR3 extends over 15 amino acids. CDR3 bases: TGCAGCGTTAGCTCAGGGATGCCCAAGAACACTGAAGCTTTCTTT. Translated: CSVSSGMPKNTEAFF.

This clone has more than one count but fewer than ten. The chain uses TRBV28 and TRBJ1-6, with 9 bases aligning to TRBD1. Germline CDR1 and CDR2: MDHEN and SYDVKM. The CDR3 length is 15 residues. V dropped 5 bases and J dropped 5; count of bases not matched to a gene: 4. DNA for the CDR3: TGTGCCAGCAGTGCTGGGGACAGGGATAATTCACCCCTCCACTTT. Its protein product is CASSAGDRDNSPLHF.

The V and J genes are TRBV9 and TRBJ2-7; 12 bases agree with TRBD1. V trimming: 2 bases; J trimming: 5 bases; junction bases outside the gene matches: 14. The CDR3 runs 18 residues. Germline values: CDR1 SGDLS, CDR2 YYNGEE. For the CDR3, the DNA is TGTGCCAGCAGCGTCCATTCAGGTGGGGACAGGGGGCTAGACGAGCAGTACTTC. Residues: CASSVHSGGDRGLDEQYF. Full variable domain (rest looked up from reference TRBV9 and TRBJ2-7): DSGVTQTPKHLITATGQRVTLRCSPRSGDLSVYWYQQSLDQGLQFLIQYYNGEERAKGNILERFSAQQFPDLHSELNLSSLELGDSALYFCASSVHSGGDRGLDEQYFGPGTRLTVT.

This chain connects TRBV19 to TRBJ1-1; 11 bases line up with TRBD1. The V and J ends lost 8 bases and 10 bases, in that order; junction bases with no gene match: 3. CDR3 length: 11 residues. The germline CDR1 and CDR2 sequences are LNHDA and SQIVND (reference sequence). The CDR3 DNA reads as TGTGCCAGTCTGGACAGGGGGCGAGCTTTCTTT. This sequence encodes CASLDRGRAFF.

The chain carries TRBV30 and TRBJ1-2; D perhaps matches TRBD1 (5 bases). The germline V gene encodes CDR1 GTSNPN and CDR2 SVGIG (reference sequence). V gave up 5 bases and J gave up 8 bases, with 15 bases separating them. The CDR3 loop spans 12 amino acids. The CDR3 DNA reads TGTGCCTGGTCCCGGGACTGGCTCGGCTACACCTTC. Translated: CAWSRDWLGYTF.

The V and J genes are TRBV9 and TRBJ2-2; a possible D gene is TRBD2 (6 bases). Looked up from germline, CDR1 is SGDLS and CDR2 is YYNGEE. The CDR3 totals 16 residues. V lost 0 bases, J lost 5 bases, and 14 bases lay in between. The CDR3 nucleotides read TGTGCCAGCAGCGTAGTGGAGGGGAAAGGGACCGGGGAGCTGTTTTTT. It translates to CASSVVEGKGTGELFF. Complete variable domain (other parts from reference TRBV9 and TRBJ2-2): DSGVTQTPKHLITATGQRVTLRCSPRSGDLSVYWYQQSLDQGLQFLIQYYNGEERAKGNILERFSAQQFPDLHSELNLSSLELGDSALYFCASSVVEGKGTGELFFGEGSRLTVL.

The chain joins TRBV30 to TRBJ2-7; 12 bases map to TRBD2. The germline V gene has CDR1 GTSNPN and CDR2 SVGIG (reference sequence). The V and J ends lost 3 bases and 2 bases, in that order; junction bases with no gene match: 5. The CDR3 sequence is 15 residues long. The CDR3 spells CAWSPTSGGTYEQYF. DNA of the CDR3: TGTGCCTGGAGCCCCACTAGCGGGGGGACCTACGAGCAGTACTTC.

The CDR3 DNA reads TGTGCCAGCTCACCCAGGGAAACTAGCACAGATACGCAGTATTTT. It is translated as CASSPRETSTDTQYF. This rearrangement joins TRBV18 to TRBJ2-3; a possible D gene is TRBD1 (5 bases). CDR1 and CDR2 from the germline V gene are KGHSH and LQKENI. The V and J ends lost 3 bases and 0 bases respectively, with 10 bases between them. The CDR3 is 15 amino acids.

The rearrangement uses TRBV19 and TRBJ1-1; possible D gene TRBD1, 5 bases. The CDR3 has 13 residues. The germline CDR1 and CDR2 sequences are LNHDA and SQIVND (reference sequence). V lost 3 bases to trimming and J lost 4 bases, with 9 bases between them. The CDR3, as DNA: TGTGCCAGTAGTATGAACGGGGGCACTGAAGCTTTCTTT. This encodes CASSMNGGTEAFF.

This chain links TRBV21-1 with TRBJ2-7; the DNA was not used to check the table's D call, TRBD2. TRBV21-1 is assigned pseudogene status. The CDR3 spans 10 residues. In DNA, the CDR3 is TGTGCCAGCAATCCTCACGAGCAGTACTTC. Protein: CASNPHEQYF.

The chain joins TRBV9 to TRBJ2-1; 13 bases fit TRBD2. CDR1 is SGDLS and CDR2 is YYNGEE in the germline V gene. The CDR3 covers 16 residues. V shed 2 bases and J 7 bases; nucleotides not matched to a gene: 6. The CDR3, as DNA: TGTGCCAGCAGCGTTACGGGACTAGCGGGGTCAAATGAGCAGTTCTTC. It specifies CASSVTGLAGSNEQFF.

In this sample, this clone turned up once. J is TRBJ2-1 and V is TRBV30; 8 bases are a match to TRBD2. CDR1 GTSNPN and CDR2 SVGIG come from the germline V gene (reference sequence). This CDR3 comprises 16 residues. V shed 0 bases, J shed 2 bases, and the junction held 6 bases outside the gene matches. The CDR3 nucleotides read TGTGCCTGGAGTGTGGAGCGGGAGATCCCCTACAATGAGCAGTTCTTC. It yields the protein CAWSVEREIPYNEQFF.